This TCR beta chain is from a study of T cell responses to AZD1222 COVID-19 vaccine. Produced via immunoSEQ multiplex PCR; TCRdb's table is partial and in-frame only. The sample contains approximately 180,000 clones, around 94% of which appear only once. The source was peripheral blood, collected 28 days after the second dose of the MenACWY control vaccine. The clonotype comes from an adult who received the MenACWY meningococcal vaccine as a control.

For the CDR3, the DNA is TGTGCCAGCTCACTTCCGCCGGGGAGAGGCTCCTACGAGCAGTACTTC. Translated, it gives CASSLPPGRGSYEQYF. The V and J genes are TRBV18 and TRBJ2-7, with TRBD2 as a possible D gene (5 bases). The V gene lost 4 bases and the J gene lost 0 bases, with 16 bases spanning the gap. The CDR3 sequence is 16 residues long. Germline loops: CDR1 KGHSH, CDR2 LQKENI. Supplemented by reference TRBV18 and TRBJ2-7, the full variable domain reads NAGVMQNPRHLVRRRGQEARLRCSPMKGHSHVYWYRQLPEEGLKFMVYLQKENIIDESGMPKERFSAEFPKEGPSILRIQQVVRGDSAAYFCASSLPPGRGSYEQYFGPGTRLTVT.